This T cell receptor (beta chain) was captured by sequencing in a study of T cell responses to AZD1222 COVID-19 vaccine. Study-wide findings and caveats: Unmutated variant regions are reportedly targeted by nearly half of spike-specific TCRs. Only a handful of AZD1222 recipients tested seropositive at baseline.

Sequencing was performed with immunoSEQ multiplex PCR; in TCRdb, only in-frame clones are kept and a portion is missing. The table records 150,000 to 200,000 clones, about 86% of them present only once. The CDR3 loop spans 14 amino acids. In germline, CDR1 is LNHDA, CDR2 SQIVND (reference sequence). V lost 7 bases, J lost 0 bases, and 4 bases stayed unmatched. Of note for this clone: The antigen is unknown.

This TCR was recovered from an adult who received the AZD1222 COVID-19 vaccine. The V call is TRBV19, the J call TRBJ1-2; 8 bases fit TRBD1. The source was peripheral blood, collected 28 days after the second AZD1222 dose. The CDR3, as DNA: TGTGCCAGTACCGGGACAGGCTCTAACTATGGCTACACCTTC. Its protein is CASTGTGSNYGYTF.